The 31 T cell receptor beta chains below all came from one sample that was sequenced in a study of PD-1 blockade in classical Hodgkin lymphoma. Produced via immunoSEQ multiplex PCR; TCRdb's table is partial and in-frame only. The table lists about 30,000 clones, 71% of them singletons. There was relapse after autologous stem cell transplantation in every patient, and there was variation in brentuximab vedotin exposure. The sequencing here drew on peripheral blood mononuclear cells (PBMCs), taken before the second cycle of nivolumab. The receptor source for this set is a human donor with classical Hodgkin lymphoma.

This clone was counted a few times. V is TRBV5-1 and J is TRBJ2-2, with TRBD1 as a possible D gene (6 bases). The germline V and J ends were trimmed by 5 bases and 0 bases, with 8 bases remaining between them. The CDR3 totals 14 residues. CDR1 and CDR2 from the germline V gene are SGHRS and YFSETQ. CDR3 protein: CASRGGPNTGELFF. The CDR3 DNA follows: TGCGCCAGCAGAGGGGGACCGAACACCGGGGAGCTGTTTTTT.

This clone has just a few counts. This chain uses TRBV28 with TRBJ2-1; possible D gene TRBD2, 6 bases. The V end was cut by 2 bases, the J end by 3 bases, with 8 bases between. The CDR3 has 14 amino acids. The germline gives CDR1 MDHEN, CDR2 SYDVKM. The DNA for the CDR3 is TGTGCCAGCAGTTTAAACGGGGGCTACAATGAGCAGTTCTTC. The encoded protein is CASSLNGGYNEQFF.

This chain connects TRBV29-1 to TRBJ2-2; no reliable D call. The V gene lost 5 bases and the J gene lost 6 bases, with 7 bases spanning the gap. Germline CDR1 reads SQVTM; CDR2 reads ANQGSEA. The CDR3 spans 11 residues. CDR3 residues: CSVMVAGELFF. DNA of the CDR3: TGCAGCGTTATGGTGGCCGGGGAGCTGTTTTTT.

Turning to this clone: Relative to the germline gene, one junction end is altered; a read error may explain this. The rearrangement links TRBV4-1 to TRBJ1-1; D possibly corresponds to TRBD1 (6 bases). CDR1 is MGHRA, CDR2 YSYEKL, per germline. The CDR3 runs 16 residues. The CDR3 protein is CASTQSPGGYGGEAFF. Written as DNA, the CDR3 is TGCGCCAGCACCCAAAGTCCCGGGGGCTATGGCGGTGAAGCTTTCTTT.

In the case of this clone: Other DNA variants within this sample encode the same CDR3. CDR3: CASSLQGNTEAFF. CDR3 nucleotides: TGTGCCAGCAGCTTACAGGGGAACACTGAAGCTTTCTTT. V usage is TRBV5-4 and J usage is TRBJ1-1; perhaps TRBD1 as D (6 bases). This CDR3 region has 13 residues. Trimming cost V 2 bases and J 1 base, with 6 bases left between them. CDR1 and CDR2 from the germline V gene are SGHNT and YYREEE (reference sequence).

This clone ranks as medium-sized. The chain carries TRBV6-5 and TRBJ1-2, with 7 bases identical to TRBD1. The CDR3 runs to 13 residues. Unmatched junction bases numbered 10, after V lost 6 bases and J lost 9 bases. CDR1 and CDR2 from the germline V gene are MNHEY and SVGAGI. DNA of the CDR3: TGTGCCAGCAGAGACAGGGTGGGTCAAAGCTACACCTTC. Its protein is CASRDRVGQSYTF.

The chain is built from TRBV11-2 and TRBJ2-1; 7 bases line up with TRBD1. Germline V gene data show CDR1 as SGHAT and CDR2 as FQNNGV. The CDR3 has 14 amino acids. Losses at the gene ends were 8 bases for V and 4 bases for J; bases not matched to a gene: 8. As DNA, the CDR3 is TGTGCCAGCGCCCCTCGGACAGGATACAATGAGCAGTTCTTC. Its translation: CASAPRTGYNEQFF.

This clone qualifies as medium-sized. This chain uses TRBV2 with TRBJ2-7, with 12 nucleotides matching TRBD2. Germline CDR1 is SNHLY and CDR2 is FYNNEI. J lost 0 bases, V lost 7 bases, and 10 bases had no gene match. This CDR3 has 17 amino acids. CDR3 protein: CASIASGGDPLSYEQYF. DNA for the CDR3: TGTGCCAGCATCGCTAGCGGGGGGGACCCCCTCTCCTACGAGCAGTACTTC.

The V and J genes are TRBV28 and TRBJ2-5, with TRBD1 matching over 7 bases. The junction had 20 bases not matched to a gene; V was cut back by 6 bases and J by 4 bases. This CDR3 contains 18 residues. The germline gives CDR1 MDHEN, CDR2 SYDVKM. The chain's CDR3 is CASRPRWDSSLLGETQYF. The CDR3 bases are TGTGCCAGCAGGCCGAGGTGGGACAGCTCCCTGTTGGGAGAGACCCAGTACTTC.

This clone was seen a few times. This chain connects TRBV5-6 to TRBJ1-6; possibly TRBD1 for D (5 bases). Trimming took off 4 bases at V and 5 bases at J, with 10 bases between the two ends. The CDR3 contains 14 residues. Germline values: CDR1 SGHDT, CDR2 YYEEEE. The CDR3 protein is CASSPTVNNSPLHF. CDR3 DNA sequence: TGTGCCAGCAGCCCGACAGTTAATAATTCACCCCTCCACTTT.

The chain uses TRBV21-1 and TRBJ1-1; the D call of TRBD1 is as the table states it, not checked on the DNA. TRBV21-1 is noted as a pseudogene. This CDR3 is 14 amino acids long. CDR3 coding DNA: TGTGCCAGCAGCATGGACAGACAGAACACTGAAGCTTTCTTT. This gives the protein CASSMDRQNTEAFF.

Within the sample, this clone is medium-sized (0.01 to 0.1%). CDR3 in DNA: TGTGCCAGCAGTGAACTCGGAGGGGAGTACGGAAAACTGTTTTTT. Its protein product is CASSELGGEYGKLFF. The V gene is TRBV6-1, the J gene TRBJ1-4; D possibly corresponds to TRBD1 (5 bases). V was shortened by 2 bases and J by 10 bases, with 17 bases between the two germline ends. CDR3 length equals 15 residues. CDR1 is MNHNS and CDR2 is SASEGT in the germline V gene.

The V gene is TRBV19, the J gene TRBJ1-1, with 7 bases aligning to TRBD1. With V trimmed by 6 bases and J by 6 bases, 4 bases remained unmatched. This CDR3 contains 12 residues. Germline V gene lookup returns CDR1 LNHDA and CDR2 SQIVND (reference sequence). The CDR3: CASRQGYAEAFF. The DNA of the CDR3 is TGTGCCAGTAGACAGGGGTACGCTGAAGCTTTCTTT.

The V and J genes are TRBV10-3 and TRBJ1-6; 7 nucleotides match TRBD1. Trimming took 0 bases from V and 18 from J; bases not matched to a gene: 14. This CDR3 comprises 15 residues. In germline, CDR1 is ENHRY, CDR2 SYGVKD. The CDR3 loop reads CAISESLSPDRVGHF. In DNA, the CDR3 is TGTGCCATCAGTGAGTCCCTTTCCCCCGACAGGGTCGGCCACTTT.

The chain carries TRBV10-3 and TRBJ2-7, with 10 bases lining up with TRBD1. The CDR3 loop spans 14 amino acids. V lost 2 bases to trimming and J lost 5 bases; unmatched junction nucleotides: 3. Germline CDR1 is ENHRY and CDR2 is SYGVKD. CDR3 DNA: TGTGCCATCAGTGAGAGGGGACAGGGGAACGAGCAGTACTTC. This gives the protein CAISERGQGNEQYF.

The chain joins TRBV27 to TRBJ2-2, with a weak D call TRBD2 (5 bases). V lost 7 bases, J lost 6 bases, and 15 bases lay in between. This CDR3 contains 14 residues. CDR1 MNHEY and CDR2 SMNVEV come from the germline V gene (reference sequence). The CDR3 sequence is CASIPRGLAGELFF. The CDR3 DNA follows: TGTGCCAGCATCCCTAGAGGGTTGGCCGGGGAGCTGTTTTTT.

The V call is TRBV7-8, the J call TRBJ2-3, with 9 bases identical to TRBD1. This CDR3 is 15 amino acids long. The J segment lost 5 bases and the V segment lost 5 bases, leaving 8 bases of the junction unmatched. Germline CDR1 reads SGHVS; CDR2 reads FQNEAQ. The CDR3 sequence: CASSRTGDRGDTQYF. The CDR3, as DNA: TGTGCCAGCAGCCGGACAGGGGATCGGGGAGATACGCAGTATTTT.

The gene calls are TRBV7-2 and TRBJ1-1; D call uncertain. This CDR3 comprises 13 residues. V was shortened by 2 bases and J by 0 bases, with 4 bases between the two germline ends. The germline CDR1 and CDR2 sequences are SGHTA and FQGNSA. The CDR3, as DNA: TGTGCCAGCAGCTTAACGCTGAACACTGAAGCTTTCTTT. This codes for CASSLTLNTEAFF.

The chain links TRBV7-9 to TRBJ2-1, with D hard to call. The CDR3 sequence is 13 residues long. V was shortened by 5 bases and J by 2 bases, with 7 bases between the two germline ends. Germline V gene sequence: CDR1 SEHNR, CDR2 FQNEAQ (reference sequence). The CDR3 loop is CASSPRAYNEQFF. The DNA of the CDR3 is TGTGCCAGCAGCCCCCGGGCCTACAATGAGCAGTTCTTC.

This clone has just one count. The rearrangement joins TRBV28 to TRBJ2-7; D assignment may be TRBD1 or TRBD2 (5 bases each). Germline CDR1 reads MDHEN; CDR2 reads SYDVKM. This CDR3 spans 15 amino acids. The V gene lost 5 bases and the J gene lost 6 bases, with 20 bases spanning the gap. The CDR3 loop is CASSPPRGSASEQYF. CDR3 nucleotide sequence: TGTGCCAGCAGTCCCCCTCGGGGCAGTGCAAGCGAGCAGTACTTC. The full variable domain, its missing parts supplied by reference TRBV28 and TRBJ2-7, is DVKVTQSSRYLVKRTGEKVFLECVQDMDHENMFWYRQDPGLGLRLIYFSYDVKMKEKGDIPEGYSVSREKKERFSLILESASTNQTSMYLCASSPPRGSASEQYFGPGTRLTVT.

This clone was seen just once. The chain links TRBV6-5 to TRBJ2-5, with TRBD2 as a possible D gene (6 bases). Germline V gives CDR1 MNHEY, CDR2 SVGAGI. V lost 7 bases, J lost 7 bases, and 16 bases lay in between. This CDR3 spans 13 amino acids. The CDR3 DNA is TGTGCCAGCACCATAAGACGGGGAGGGACCCAGTACTTC. This encodes CASTIRRGGTQYF.

The V call is TRBV29-1, the J call TRBJ2-7, with D possibly being TRBD2 (7 bases). The CDR3 covers 17 residues. Per the germline V gene, CDR1 is SQVTM and CDR2 is ANQGSEA. V was cut by 6 bases and J by 3 bases, with 27 bases left in between. This chain's CDR3 is CSVQGTGGLLEFYEQYF. CDR3 nucleotide sequence: TGCAGCGTCCAGGGCACGGGGGGCCTTCTCGAATTCTACGAGCAGTACTTC.

The J gene is TRBJ2-7, the V gene TRBV2; TRBD1 matches at 7 bases. The ends lost 5 bases at V and 0 bases at J; junction bases unmatched: 1. The V gene's germline CDR1 is SNHLY and CDR2 FYNNEI. The CDR3 has 13 residues. CDR3: CASSRDSSYEQYF. DNA for the CDR3: TGTGCCAGCAGTCGGGACAGCTCCTACGAGCAGTACTTC.

The J gene is TRBJ2-7, the V gene TRBV6-6, with 7 bases that match TRBD1. The CDR3 totals 14 residues. Germline-derived CDR1 and CDR2 are MNHNY and SVGAGI (reference sequence). The trim removed 1 base at V and 1 base at J, leaving 1 base unmatched. DNA of the CDR3: TGTGCCAGCAGTTACTGGGGACAGTCCTACGAGCAGTACTTC. This gives the protein CASSYWGQSYEQYF.

The chain couples TRBV7-2 to TRBJ1-1; D is undetermined. V gave up 5 bases and J gave up 10 bases, with 14 bases separating them. Germline V lookup: CDR1 SGHTA, CDR2 FQGNSA. This CDR3 comprises 12 residues. The CDR3 bases are TGTGCCAGCAGCCCGGTGTGGAGCTTAGCTTTCTTT. Translating gives CASSPVWSLAFF.

The CDR3 DNA is TGTGCCAGCAACCTGAACACCGGGGAGCTGTTTTTT. Its protein is CASNLNTGELFF. The rearrangement links TRBV2 to TRBJ2-2; D not certain. CDR1 and CDR2 from the germline V gene are SNHLY and FYNNEI. V was clipped by 7 bases and J by 1 base, with 4 bases between them. The CDR3 length is 12 residues.

This chain joins TRBV7-3 and TRBJ2-1; TRBD2 aligns across 12 bases. The CDR3 spans 16 residues. Germline-derived CDR1 and CDR2 are SGHTA and FQGTGA. Unmatched junction bases numbered 5, after V lost 5 bases and J lost 3 bases. The CDR3 here is CASSPGLAGIYNEQFF. CDR3 coding DNA: TGTGCCAGCAGCCCAGGACTAGCGGGGATCTACAATGAGCAGTTCTTC.

The chain combines TRBV5-1 with TRBJ1-5, with 7 bases that match TRBD1. The CDR3 consists of 15 residues. Looked up from germline, CDR1 is SGHRS and CDR2 is YFSETQ. J lost 7 bases, V lost 4 bases, and 11 bases had no gene match. CDR3 amino acids: CASSPQTGLGQPQHF. CDR3 DNA sequence: TGCGCCAGCAGCCCGCAGACAGGGTTGGGGCAGCCCCAGCATTTT. Filled out from reference TRBV5-1 and TRBJ1-5, the complete variable domain reads KAGVTQTPRYLIKTRGQQVTLSCSPISGHRSVSWYQQTPGQGLQFLFEYFSETQRNKGNFPGRFSGRQFSNSRSEMNVSTLELGDSALYLCASSPQTGLGQPQHFGDGTRLSIL.

The chain employs TRBV6-1 and TRBJ1-4; D is unclear. Germline values: CDR1 MNHNS, CDR2 SASEGT. Deletions cut 5 bases from V and 5 bases from J, with 15 bases between. This CDR3 spans 15 amino acids. CDR3 residues: CASSLARAENEKLFF. The CDR3, as DNA: TGTGCCAGCAGTCTAGCCAGAGCTGAGAATGAAAAACTGTTTTTT.

The chain recombines TRBV10-3 with TRBJ2-3; D uncertain. Between the trimmed V and J ends, which lost 0 bases and 4 bases, there was a span of 11 bases. This CDR3 comprises 15 residues. Germline CDR1 and CDR2: ENHRY and SYGVKD. CDR3 in amino acids: CAISESPGSSDTQYF. CDR3 in DNA: TGTGCCATCAGTGAGTCACCTGGTAGTTCAGATACGCAGTATTTT.

This sequence joins TRBV13 and TRBJ2-2; a possible D gene is TRBD2 (6 bases). The ends were cut back, 4 bases at V and 0 bases at J, with 15 bases in the middle. This CDR3 is 17 amino acids long. The V gene's germline CDR1 is PRHDT and CDR2 FYEKMQ (reference sequence). CDR3 residues: CASSSLGWGANTGELFF. The CDR3 bases are TGTGCCAGCAGCTCCCTAGGGTGGGGGGCGAACACCGGGGAGCTGTTTTTT. The whole variable domain, remainder taken from reference TRBV13 and TRBJ2-2, is AAGVIQSPRHLIKEKRETATLKCYPIPRHDTVYWYQQGPGQDPQFLISFYEKMQSDKGSIPDRFSAQQFSDYHSELNMSSLELGDSALYFCASSSLGWGANTGELFFGEGSRLTVL.